The clone carrying this TCR beta chain was observed a few times. As handled by the study authors: Amplification from reference gene primers served as the basis for estimated nucleated cell counts. Sequencing was performed with immunoSEQ multiplex PCR; in TCRdb, only in-frame clones are kept and a portion is missing. V and J calls plus clone size are reproduced from that table; the DNA served to infer D and trimming. Counted here are approximately 150,000 clones, more than 80% occurring once; the ten biggest clones make up just over 3%. This sample stems from a study of blood T cell repertoires in COVID-19. Whole-study context: The origin of the acute and convalescent COVID-19 samples was the United States, Italy and Spain.

Germline V gene sequence: CDR1 MGHDK, CDR2 SYGVNS. V was pared by 6 bases and J by 2 bases, with 11 bases between. The CDR3 has 14 residues. Sequenced sample: peripheral blood. The receptor was derived from a woman aged 60-70 years with active COVID-19. The chain is built from TRBV25-1 and TRBJ1-5; D is perhaps TRBD1 (5 bases). CDR3 sequence: CASRQGWGNQPQHF. CDR3 DNA: TGTGCCAGCAGGCAGGGCTGGGGCAATCAGCCCCAGCATTTT. Complete variable domain (other parts from reference TRBV25-1 and TRBJ1-5): EADIYQTPRYLVIGTGKKITLECSQTMGHDKMYWYQQDPGMELHLIHYSYGVNSTEKGDLSSESTVSRIRTEHFPLTLESARPSHTSQYLCASRQGWGNQPQHFGDGTRLSIL.